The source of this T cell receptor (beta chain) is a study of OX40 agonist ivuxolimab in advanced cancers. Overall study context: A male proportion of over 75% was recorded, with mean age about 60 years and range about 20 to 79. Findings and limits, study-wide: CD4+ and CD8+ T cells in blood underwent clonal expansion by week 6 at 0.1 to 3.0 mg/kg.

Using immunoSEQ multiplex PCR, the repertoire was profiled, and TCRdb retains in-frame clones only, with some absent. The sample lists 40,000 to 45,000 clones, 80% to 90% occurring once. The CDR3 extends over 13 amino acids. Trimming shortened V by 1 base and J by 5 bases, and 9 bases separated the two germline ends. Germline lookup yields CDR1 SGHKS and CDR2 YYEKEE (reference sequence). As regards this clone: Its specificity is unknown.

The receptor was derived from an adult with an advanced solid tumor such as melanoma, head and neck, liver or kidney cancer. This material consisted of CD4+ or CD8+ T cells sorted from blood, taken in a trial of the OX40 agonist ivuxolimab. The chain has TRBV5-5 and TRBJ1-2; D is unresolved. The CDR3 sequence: CASSLIAAYGYTF. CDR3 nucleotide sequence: TGTGCCAGCAGCTTGATTGCGGCGTATGGCTACACCTTC.